Each of the 23 T cell receptor beta chains below was sequenced from the same sample in a study of cytomegalovirus exposure and HLA in healthy donors. Researchers ran the PCR with 60 Vbeta and 13 Jbeta primers. Generated by immunoSEQ multiplex PCR, the TCRdb table keeps only in-frame clones and is missing some. The sample holds about 140,000 clones, around 90% seen once. Sequenced input: PBMCs. The receptors shown here come from a woman between 35 and 50 years old in good health and CMV-seronegative.

The chain is built from TRBV29-1 and TRBJ2-7; D is perhaps TRBD2 (5 bases). CDR1 SQVTM and CDR2 ANQGSEA come from the germline V gene. CDR3 length equals 14 residues. Trimming took 2 bases from V and 7 from J, leaving 18 bases between them. The CDR3 sequence is CSVEFGGRPGEQYF. In nucleotides, the CDR3 is TGCAGCGTTGAATTTGGCGGGCGGCCTGGGGAGCAGTACTTC.

The V and J genes are TRBV19 and TRBJ2-3, with 7 bases aligning to TRBD1. The V and J ends lost 6 bases and 2 bases, in that order; junction bases with no gene match: 5. Looked up from germline, CDR1 is LNHDA and CDR2 is SQIVND (reference sequence). This CDR3 has 14 residues. CDR3 protein: CASRRGRDTDTQYF. The CDR3, as DNA: TGTGCCAGTAGGAGGGGGCGCGACACAGATACGCAGTATTTT.

This clone was seen only a few times. The V gene is TRBV5-4, the J gene TRBJ1-1; D is perhaps TRBD1 (6 bases). The CDR3 consists of 15 residues. V lost 4 bases, J lost 4 bases, and 17 bases lay in between. Per germline, CDR1 SGHNT and CDR2 YYREEE (reference sequence). CDR3 residues: CASSGGAGVGTEAFF. The CDR3, as DNA: TGTGCCAGCAGCGGGGGTGCAGGGGTGGGCACTGAAGCTTTCTTT.

Details on this clone: Within the sample, other DNA sequences also encode this same CDR3. This chain joins TRBV7-2 and TRBJ2-6; maybe TRBD1 (6 bases). Trimming removed 3 bases from V and 0 bases from J, with 9 bases in between. The germline gives CDR1 SGHTA, CDR2 FQGNSA. This CDR3 has 16 residues. The CDR3 sequence: CASSLRDNSGANVLTF. The CDR3 DNA follows: TGTGCCAGCAGCTTGAGGGACAACTCTGGGGCCAACGTCCTGACTTTC.

The V call is TRBV27, the J call TRBJ1-5; 10 positions match TRBD1. The CDR3 consists of 16 residues. Germline loops: CDR1 MNHEY, CDR2 SMNVEV (reference sequence). The V gene end was trimmed by 6 bases and the J gene end by 4 bases; junction bases not matched to a gene: 9. For the CDR3, the DNA is TGTGCCAGCAGACCGGGACAGGGGTCGGCGAATCAGCCCCAGCATTTT. This encodes CASRPGQGSANQPQHF.

This sequence joins TRBV5-1 and TRBJ2-2; TRBD1 is a possible D gene (5 bases). The CDR3 contains 14 residues. CDR1 and CDR2 from the germline V gene are SGHRS and YFSETQ. V was pared by 1 base and J by 5 bases, with 9 bases between. CDR3 DNA sequence: TGCGCCAGCAGCTTGCAGGGCGATACCGGGGAGCTGTTTTTT. Translated: CASSLQGDTGELFF.

J is TRBJ2-3 and V is TRBV7-2; D unclear. Germline V CDR1 and CDR2: SGHTA, FQGNSA. The CDR3 is 13 amino acids. Trimming shortened V by 2 bases and J by 2 bases, and 5 bases separated the two germline ends. This CDR3 reads CASSLPSTDTQYF. DNA for the CDR3: TGTGCCAGCAGCTTACCATCCACAGATACGCAGTATTTT.

V gene TRBV6-1 combines with J gene TRBJ1-2, with D perhaps TRBD1 (5 bases). There are 13 residues in the CDR3. V lost 6 bases, J lost 4 bases, and 12 bases lay in between. Looked up from germline, CDR1 is MNHNS and CDR2 is SASEGT. CDR3 nucleotide sequence: TGTGCCAGCAGCAGCCAGGGATCCTATGGCTACACCTTC. Its translation is CASSSQGSYGYTF.

This chain connects TRBV28 to TRBJ2-1; 8 bases line up with TRBD2. This CDR3 is 15 amino acids long. V dropped 6 bases and J dropped 0; count of bases not matched to a gene: 4. Looked up from germline, CDR1 is MDHEN and CDR2 is SYDVKM. CDR3 loop: CASRLSGSSYNEQFF. CDR3 coding DNA: TGTGCCAGCAGATTAAGCGGGAGCTCCTACAATGAGCAGTTCTTC.

The chain is built from TRBV21-1 and TRBJ1-3; TRBD1, the table's D call, was not compared with the DNA. TRBV21-1 is labeled a pseudogene. The CDR3 loop spans 18 amino acids. CDR3 sequence: CASSRDSEERSSGNTIYF. The CDR3, as DNA: TGTGCCAGCAGCCGGGACAGTGAAGAGAGGTCCTCTGGAAACACCATATATTTT.

The chain links TRBV19 to TRBJ1-4; D possibly corresponds to TRBD1 (6 bases). CDR1 is LNHDA, CDR2 SQIVND, per germline (reference sequence). The CDR3 is made up of 16 amino acids. V was pared by 5 bases and J by 7 bases, with 20 bases between. The CDR3 here is CASSPGQQGPFEKLFF. The CDR3 nucleotides are TGTGCCAGTAGTCCCGGACAGCAGGGACCTTTTGAAAAACTGTTTTTT.

This clone showed up just once. The CDR3 DNA is TGTGCCAGCAGCGTAAGCCCGGGACAGGGCTACGAGCAGTACTTC. Its protein is CASSVSPGQGYEQYF. This chain connects TRBV9 to TRBJ2-7, with 9 nucleotides matching TRBD1. V was clipped by 1 base and J by 3 bases; unmatched bases: 5. Germline loops: CDR1 SGDLS, CDR2 YYNGEE. There are 15 residues in the CDR3.

This clone has just one count. The chain is built from TRBV4-1 and TRBJ1-6; 8 bases are a match to TRBD1. Germline values: CDR1 MGHRA, CDR2 YSYEKL. J gave up 7 bases and V 1 base, and 9 bases lay outside the gene matches. This CDR3 comprises 17 residues. The CDR3 is CASSQVDRVKGNSPLHF. The CDR3 DNA follows: TGCGCCAGCAGCCAAGTGGACAGGGTAAAAGGGAATTCACCCCTCCACTTT.

The V and J genes are TRBV5-1 and TRBJ2-5; TRBD2 aligns across 8 bases. Germline trimming cut 2 bases from V and 3 bases from J; bases unmatched to any gene: 12. Germline values: CDR1 SGHRS, CDR2 YFSETQ. The CDR3 loop spans 17 amino acids. In nucleotides, the CDR3 is TGCGCCAGCAGCTTCGGGGGGGGTTCAACGGTTGAAGAGACCCAGTACTTC. Its protein is CASSFGGGSTVEETQYF.

The rearrangement uses TRBV11-1 and TRBJ2-7, with 7 bases identical to TRBD1. The V gene end was trimmed by 5 bases and the J gene end by 3 bases; junction bases not matched to a gene: 10. This CDR3 is built from 15 residues. Looked up from germline, CDR1 is SGHAT and CDR2 is FQDESV (reference sequence). In DNA, the CDR3 is TGTGCCAGCAGCCAGAACGGGGACAGACTCTACGAGCAGTACTTC. This codes for CASSQNGDRLYEQYF.

This chain uses TRBV7-3 with TRBJ2-3; 8 bases fit TRBD1. Germline trimming cut 5 bases from V and 5 bases from J; bases unmatched to any gene: 6. CDR1 and CDR2 (germline): SGHTA, FQGTGA. This CDR3 comprises 14 residues. The CDR3 protein is CASSPGQGIDTQYF. CDR3 nucleotides: TGTGCCAGCAGCCCCGGACAGGGAATAGATACGCAGTATTTT.

The chain combines TRBV28 with TRBJ2-1, with 7 bases fitting TRBD2. After removal of 5 bases from V and 4 bases from J, the junction contained 2 bases not matched to a gene. The CDR3 covers 13 residues. CDR1 and CDR2 (germline): MDHEN, SYDVKM. This chain's CDR3 is CASSSGAYNEQFF. CDR3 nucleotides: TGTGCCAGCAGTAGCGGGGCATACAATGAGCAGTTCTTC.

The rearrangement joins TRBV11-3 to TRBJ2-7; 7 bases fit TRBD1. CDR1 is SGHNT and CDR2 is YENEEA in the germline V gene. Germline trimming cut 5 bases from V and 3 bases from J; bases unmatched to any gene: 13. The CDR3 runs 16 residues. The CDR3, as DNA: TGTGCCAGCAGCACAAAAAAAGGGGGACAGCTCTACGAGCAGTACTTC. Translation gives CASSTKKGGQLYEQYF.

The chain combines TRBV5-6 with TRBJ2-3, with a possible D match to TRBD1 (6 bases). The CDR3 has 15 residues. CDR1 SGHDT and CDR2 YYEEEE come from the germline V gene. The ends were cut back, 4 bases at V and 0 bases at J, with 12 bases in the middle. DNA for the CDR3: TGTGCCAGCAGCAGAACAGGGTCCAGCACAGATACGCAGTATTTT. The encoded protein is CASSRTGSSTDTQYF.

This sequence joins TRBV28 and TRBJ2-5; tentatively, D is TRBD1 (6 bases). Germline-derived CDR1 and CDR2 are MDHEN and SYDVKM. Trimming stripped 2 bases from V and 5 bases from J, with 15 bases between. The CDR3 spans 15 residues. The CDR3 loop is CASSLGAGDWETQYF. DNA for the CDR3: TGTGCCAGCAGTTTAGGGGCAGGGGATTGGGAGACCCAGTACTTC.

The rearrangement joins TRBV5-1 to TRBJ2-1; D unresolved. CDR1 SGHRS and CDR2 YFSETQ come from the germline V gene. With 7 bases removed from V and 9 bases from J, the gap between germline ends came to 14 bases. The CDR3 extends over 12 amino acids. In DNA, the CDR3 is TGCGCCAGCGCGGAAGTAAACGGTGAGCAGTTCTTC. Translation gives CASAEVNGEQFF.

V is TRBV15 and J is TRBJ1-5; D ambiguous. The CDR3 is 15 residues long. The ends were cut back, 0 bases at V and 9 bases at J, with 15 bases in the middle. Germline CDR1 reads LNHNV; CDR2 reads YYDKDF (reference sequence). The CDR3 region is CATSRDPSSAAPQHF. The DNA of the CDR3 is TGTGCCACCAGCAGAGATCCGTCAAGCGCTGCGCCCCAGCATTTT.

As regards this clone: At one of its ends the junction is not consistent with the germline gene, which may arise from a read error. The identical CDR3 is also encoded by other nucleotide sequences in the sample. The chain couples TRBV7-3 to TRBJ1-6, with 7 bases fitting TRBD1. Germline V gene lookup returns CDR1 SGHTA and CDR2 FQGTGA. The CDR3 length is 15 residues. The chain's CDR3 is CASSPQGGYNSPLHF. CDR3 DNA sequence: TGTGCCAGCAGCCCTCAAGGGGGCTATAATTCCCCCCTCCACTTT. Based on the CDR3 plus reference TRBV7-3 and TRBJ1-6, the full variable domain is GAGVSQTPSNKVTEKGKYVELRCDPISGHTALYWYRQSLGQGPEFLIYFQGTGAADDSGLPNDRFFAVRPEGSVSTLKIQRTERGDSAVYLCASSPQGGYNSPLHFGNGTRLTVT.